A single sample gave rise to the 22 T cell receptor beta chains below, sequenced in a study of blood T cells in healthy people across ages. A second about 7 to 12 cycle PCR used barcoded and J-beta primers. One entry per CDR3 protein, called by TCRdb with MiXCR from the 5' RACE reads. The sample has approximately 780,000 distinct CDR3 sequences, roughly 25% seen once. The same sample was also used in a study of T cells of mothers and their children.

Sequencing was performed on blood. These receptors all come from a boy between 5 and 17 years old in good health.

This clonotype has only a few counts. This CDR3 is CSARDRDSETQYF. The CDR3 region has the DNA TGCAGTGCTAGAGATCGGGATTCGGAGACCCAGTACTTC. This sequence joins TRBV20-1 and TRBJ2-5, with D possibly TRBD2 on 5 matching bases. Germline-derived CDR1 and CDR2 are DFQATT and SNEGSKA (reference sequence). The CDR3 is 13 amino acids. Trimming shortened V by 0 bases and J by 5 bases, and 10 bases separated the two germline ends.

The table lists this clonotype with a few counts. The gene calls are TRBV7-9 and TRBJ1-6; the match to TRBD1 covers 7 bases. This CDR3 has 14 amino acids. J was trimmed by 5 bases and V by 4 bases; bases with no gene match: 2. Looked up from germline, CDR1 is SEHNR and CDR2 is FQNEAQ (reference sequence). DNA of the CDR3: TGTGCCAGCAGCTACGGGACAGATAATTCACCCCTCCACTTT. Translated, it gives CASSYGTDNSPLHF.

This chain joins TRBV12-5 and TRBJ2-2, with a possible D match to TRBD1 (6 bases). Trimming cost V 0 bases and J 4 bases, with 9 bases left between them. In germline, CDR1 is LGHNT, CDR2 FRNRAP. This CDR3 region has 15 residues. In nucleotides, the CDR3 is TGTGCTAGTGGTTTGGTACAAGGGGGCACCGGGGAGCTGTTTTTT. Encoded protein: CASGLVQGGTGELFF.

This clonotype was seen a few times. The chain carries TRBV29-1 and TRBJ1-1; D remains ambiguous. The CDR3 loop spans 13 amino acids. Germline lookup yields CDR1 SQVTM and CDR2 ANQGSEA. Trimming took off 5 bases at V and 5 bases at J, with 15 bases between the two ends. The chain's CDR3 is CSVSQSLGTEAFF. The CDR3 region has the DNA TGCAGCGTTTCGCAGTCCCTCGGGACTGAAGCTTTCTTT.

The chain combines TRBV18 with TRBJ2-1; 10 nucleotides agree with TRBD2. This CDR3 is 16 amino acids long. Germline CDR1 reads KGHSH; CDR2 reads LQKENI. Trimming at V came to 1 base and at J to 8 bases, leaving 8 bases not matched to a gene. The CDR3 DNA is TGTGCCAGCTCACCACTGCAGCGGGGGGGAGTGGATGAGCAGTTCTTC. Translation: CASSPLQRGGVDEQFF.

This chain uses TRBV12-3 or TRBV12-4 with TRBJ2-5; 9 bases fit TRBD2. The CDR3 consists of 15 residues. After removal of 3 bases from V and 5 bases from J, the junction contained 7 bases not matched to a gene. The CDR3 sequence: CASSLWRGGRETQYF. As DNA, the CDR3 is TGTGCCAGCAGTTTGTGGCGGGGGGGCCGTGAGACCCAGTACTTC.

This clonotype was seen more than once but under ten times. J is TRBJ2-5 and V is TRBV3-1, with D possibly being TRBD1 (5 bases). V gave up 6 bases and J gave up 4 bases, with 12 bases separating them. There are 13 residues in the CDR3. Germline-derived CDR1 and CDR2 are LGHDT and YNNKEL (reference sequence). CDR3 nucleotides: TGTGCCAGCAGGACAGCCGTCCGAGAGACCCAGTACTTC. This translates into CASRTAVRETQYF.

The chain is built from TRBV2 and TRBJ2-5; 10 positions agree with TRBD1. The J call is in doubt because the DNA end fits TRBJ2-7 better. CDR1 SNHLY and CDR2 FYNNEI come from the germline V gene. CDR3 length equals 15 residues. The CDR3 region has the DNA TGTGCCAGCTCAGCGGGACAGGGGCCAAACTGCGAGCAGTACTTC. This encodes CASSAGQGPNCEQYF.

This clonotype occurred a few times. Here the CDR3 reads CASSHRRGKAKNIQYF. CDR3 DNA sequence: TGTGCCAGCAGCCATCGGCGAGGGAAGGCCAAAAACATTCAGTACTTC. This chain links TRBV14 with TRBJ2-4; D might be TRBD2 (5 bases). Germline V gives CDR1 SGHDN, CDR2 FVKESK. V gave up 3 bases and J gave up 1 base, with 13 bases separating them. CDR3 length: 16 residues.

This clonotype has a handful of counts. V and J are TRBV3-1 and TRBJ1-1; D is unclear. This CDR3 has 12 residues. V was trimmed by 5 bases and J by 3 bases, leaving 7 bases between them. CDR1 and CDR2 from the germline V gene are LGHDT and YNNKEL (reference sequence). In DNA, the CDR3 is TGTGCCAGCAGCAACTCCTACACTGAAGCTTTCTTT. Amino acid sequence: CASSNSYTEAFF.

This clonotype came up a few times. The chain couples TRBV12-3 or TRBV12-4 to TRBJ2-7; TRBD2 agrees at 7 bases. CDR3 length: 16 amino acids. V lost 6 bases and J lost 0; bases outside the gene matches: 11. The CDR3 reads CASSPIPGGPSYEQYF. The CDR3 coding sequence is TGTGCCAGCAGCCCCATACCGGGGGGTCCCTCCTACGAGCAGTACTTC.

This clonotype was detected a few times. The chain has TRBV7-6 and TRBJ2-5, with D possibly being TRBD1 (6 bases). The V end was cut by 6 bases, the J end by 2 bases, with 19 bases between. CDR1 is SGHVS and CDR2 is FNYEAQ in the germline V gene. CDR3 length equals 16 residues. As DNA, the CDR3 is TGTGCCAGCAGTGATGTCCTAAGGGACATTCAAGAGACCCAGTACTTC. Its translation is CASSDVLRDIQETQYF.

The V and J genes are TRBV27 and TRBJ1-2; tentative D call: TRBD1 (6 bases). V lost 2 bases and J lost 8, with 18 bases in between. CDR3 size: 15 residues. Looked up from germline, CDR1 is MNHEY and CDR2 is SMNVEV (reference sequence). The CDR3: CASSLNRDLTGGYTF. DNA of the CDR3: TGTGCCAGCAGTTTAAACAGGGACCTAACAGGCGGCTACACCTTC.

This clonotype was counted between two and nine times. The J gene is TRBJ1-1, the V gene TRBV11-1, with 8 bases fitting TRBD1. The CDR3 is made up of 16 amino acids. Germline assignment: CDR1 SGHAT and CDR2 FQDESV (reference sequence). With 5 bases clipped from V and 2 bases from J, the junction kept 10 bases outside the gene matches. The CDR3: CASSTRRQGLNTEAFF. In DNA form, the CDR3 reads TGTGCCAGCAGCACCCGTCGACAGGGGCTAAACACTGAAGCTTTCTTT.

A few counts support this clonotype. V gene TRBV2 combines with J gene TRBJ2-2; D ambiguous. This CDR3 comprises 12 residues. Trimming took 6 bases from V and 7 from J, leaving 9 bases between them. Per germline, CDR1 SNHLY and CDR2 FYNNEI. The CDR3 DNA reads as TGTGCCAGCAGGTACTTCGGCGGGGAGCTGTTTTTT. Amino acids: CASRYFGGELFF. The whole variable domain, remainder taken from reference TRBV2 and TRBJ2-2, is EPEVTQTPSHQVTQMGQEVILRCVPISNHLYFYWYRQILGQKVEFLVSFYNNEISEKSEIFDDQFSVERPDGSNFTLKIRSTKLEDSAMYFCASRYFGGELFFGEGSRLTVL.

The chain recombines TRBV2 with TRBJ1-4, with D hard to call. In germline, CDR1 is SNHLY, CDR2 FYNNEI. The CDR3 has 15 amino acids. V lost 6 bases to trimming and J lost 7 bases, with 18 bases between them. CDR3 sequence: CASRNYTWSGEKLFF. DNA of the CDR3: TGTGCCAGCAGAAACTACACGTGGTCCGGTGAAAAACTGTTTTTT.

For this clonotype: This CDR3 is missing its conserved last phenylalanine or tryptophan, likely due to a read error. This chain links TRBV12-3 or TRBV12-4 with TRBJ2-3, with D tentatively TRBD1 (5 bases). V dropped 5 bases and J dropped 4 bases, with 10 bases sitting between them. This CDR3 region has 13 residues. CDR3 DNA sequence: TGTGCCAGCAGTCCAGTAGGGGCAGATACGCAGTATTCT. It translates to CASSPVGADTQYS.

This clonotype was seen repeatedly, ten times or more. The gene calls are TRBV12-3 or TRBV12-4 and TRBJ1-4; D might be TRBD1 (6 bases). CDR3 length: 15 residues. V was cut by 2 bases and J by 5 bases, with 12 bases left in between. The CDR3: CASSLWGASNEKLFF. As DNA, the CDR3 is TGTGCCAGCAGTTTATGGGGGGCATCGAATGAAAAACTGTTTTTT.

V usage is TRBV7-9 and J usage is TRBJ1-6, with 10 bases that match TRBD1. With V trimmed by 6 bases and J by 10 bases, 9 bases remained unmatched. The germline CDR1 and CDR2 sequences are SEHNR and FQNEAQ (reference sequence). This CDR3 is 15 amino acids long. The chain's CDR3 is CASSPPGTGVSPLHF. The CDR3 DNA reads TGTGCCAGCAGTCCTCCTGGGACAGGGGTGTCACCCCTCCACTTT.

This chain links TRBV4-1 with TRBJ2-6; 8 bases fit TRBD1. The CDR3 extends over 19 amino acids. V lost 3 bases to trimming and J lost 0 bases; unmatched junction nucleotides: 10. The germline V gene has CDR1 MGHRA and CDR2 YSYEKL. CDR3 protein: CASSHIGDRGRSGANVLTF. The CDR3 DNA follows: TGCGCCAGCAGCCACATCGGAGACAGGGGCCGCTCTGGGGCCAACGTCCTGACTTTC.

The table lists this clonotype with a count of one. The chain is built from TRBV20-1 and TRBJ2-7; D gene uncertain. Germline V gene lookup returns CDR1 DFQATT and CDR2 SNEGSKA (reference sequence). The CDR3 covers 14 residues. Trimming pared 2 bases from V and 4 bases from J, leaving 15 bases between. The CDR3: CSARNGDTPYEQYF. CDR3 sequence (DNA): TGCAGTGCTAGAAACGGAGACACCCCATACGAGCAGTACTTC.

Only a few counts were recorded for this clonotype. The chain employs TRBV7-2 and TRBJ2-7; D could derive from TRBD1 or TRBD2 (6 bases each). Per the germline V gene, CDR1 is SGHTA and CDR2 is FQGNSA. This CDR3 has 13 amino acids. The V end was cut by 6 bases, the J end by 2 bases, with 11 bases between. The CDR3 DNA sequence: TGTGCCAGCAGATTCCGGGGGCCCTACGAGCAGTACTTC. Its translation is CASRFRGPYEQYF.